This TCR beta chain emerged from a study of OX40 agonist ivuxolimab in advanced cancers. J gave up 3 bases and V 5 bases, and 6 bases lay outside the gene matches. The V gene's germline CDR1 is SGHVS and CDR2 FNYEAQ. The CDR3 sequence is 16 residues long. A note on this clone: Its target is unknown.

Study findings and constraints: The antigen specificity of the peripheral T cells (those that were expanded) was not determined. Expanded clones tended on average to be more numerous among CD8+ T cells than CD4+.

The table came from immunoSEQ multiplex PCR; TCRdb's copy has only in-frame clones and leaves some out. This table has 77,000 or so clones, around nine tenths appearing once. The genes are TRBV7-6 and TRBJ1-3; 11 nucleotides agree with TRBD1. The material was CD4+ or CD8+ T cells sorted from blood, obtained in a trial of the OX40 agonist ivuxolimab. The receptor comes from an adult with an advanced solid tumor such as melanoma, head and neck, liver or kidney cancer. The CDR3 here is CASSIGQGAFGNTIYF. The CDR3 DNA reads TGTGCCAGCAGCATAGGACAGGGGGCTTTTGGAAACACCATATATTTT.